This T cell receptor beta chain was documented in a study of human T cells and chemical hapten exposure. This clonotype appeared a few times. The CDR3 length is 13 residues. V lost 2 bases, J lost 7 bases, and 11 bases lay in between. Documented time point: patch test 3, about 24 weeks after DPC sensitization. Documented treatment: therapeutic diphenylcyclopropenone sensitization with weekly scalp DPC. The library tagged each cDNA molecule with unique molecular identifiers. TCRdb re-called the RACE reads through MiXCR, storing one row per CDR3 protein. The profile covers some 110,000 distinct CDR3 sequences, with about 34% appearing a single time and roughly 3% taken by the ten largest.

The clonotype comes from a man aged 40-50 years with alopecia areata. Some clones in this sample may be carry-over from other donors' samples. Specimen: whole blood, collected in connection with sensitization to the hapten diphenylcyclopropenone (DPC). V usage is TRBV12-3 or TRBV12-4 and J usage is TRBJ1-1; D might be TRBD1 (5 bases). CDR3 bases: TGTGCCAGCAGTTTAACGGCGGGGCGTGAAGCTTTCTTT. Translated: CASSLTAGREAFF.